Listed below are T cell receptor beta chains from one sample, sequenced in a study of blood T cell repertoires in COVID-19. Sequencing was performed with immunoSEQ multiplex PCR; in TCRdb, only in-frame clones are kept and a portion is missing. The data hold over 200,000 clones, with 65% to 90% observed a single time. Sequencing was done on a sample of PBMCs or T cells enriched from blood (not recorded which). These receptors all stem from a man aged 18 to 30 who had recovered from COVID-19. CDR3s include the opening cysteine and the closing phenylalanine or tryptophan. A D gene is named only where the DNA matches it firmly. Some rows mark clone size as missing; the rest say once, few, many or name a class of expanded clone.

j_gene,abundance,d_gene,v_gene,CDR3nt,CDR3aa
TRBJ2-1,.,TRBD2,TRBV18,TGTGCCAGCTCACCACCGAGCGGGAGGATAAATGAGCAGTTCTTC,CASSPPSGRINEQFF
TRBJ1-6,.,TRBD1,TRBV27,TGTGCCAGCAAGGTGTCGGACAGGGGTAGATATAATTCACCCCTCCACTTT,CASKVSDRGRYNSPLHF
TRBJ1-4,.,.,TRBV19,TGTGCCAGTAGATACTACAGGGATGAAAAACTGTTTTTT,CASRYYRDEKLFF
TRBJ2-1,once,.,TRBV18,TGTGCCAGCTCCTCGGGACTTGAAGGGGAGCAGTTCTTC,CASSSGLEGEQFF
TRBJ2-2,.,TRBD2,TRBV2,TGTGCCAGCACTACCCACCCGGTACTAGCGGGGGGGCCGGACACCGGGGAGCTGTTTTTT,CASTTHPVLAGGPDTGELFF
TRBJ2-5,.,TRBD2,TRBV10-3,TGTGCCATCAGTGAGTCCAGCGGGGGGGCCCGGACCCAGTACTTC,CAISESSGGARTQYF
TRBJ1-4,.,.,TRBV9,TGTGCCAGCAGCGTAGACAGTATGAATGAAAAACTGTTTTTT,CASSVDSMNEKLFF
TRBJ2-5,once,.,TRBV28,TGTGCCAGCAGTCCCCCCCAGGGGTGGGAGACCCAGTACTTC,CASSPPQGWETQYF
TRBJ1-2,.,TRBD1,TRBV6-5,TGTGCCAGCAGACCCGGGACAGAATATGGCTACACCTTC,CASRPGTEYGYTF
TRBJ2-7,once,TRBD2,TRBV7-9,TGTGCCAGCAGCGTTAGGGGACTAGCGGGGGCTCACGACGAGCAGTACTTC,CASSVRGLAGAHDEQYF
TRBJ1-3,.,.,TRBV21-1,TGTGCCAGCAGCAAAGATTCCCGTTCCTCTGGAAACACCATATATTTT,CASSKDSRSSGNTIYF
TRBJ1-6,many,.,TRBV7-9,TGCGCCACCAGCACCCACGACCGGGGGGGAGTAAATTCACCCCTCCACTTT,CATSTHDRGGVNSPLHF
TRBJ2-2,.,TRBD1,TRBV30,TGTGCCTACGACCTCCGGGACAGGGGGACCGGGGAGCTGTTTTTT,CAYDLRDRGTGELFF
TRBJ1-2,.,.,TRBV28,TGTGCCACCGGGGGTTCCGGCTATGGCTACACCTTC,CATGGSGYGYTF
TRBJ2-7,.,.,TRBV19,TGTGCCAGTAGTTGGCAGGGAAGCTCCTACGAGCAGTACTTC,CASSWQGSSYEQYF
TRBJ2-7,.,.,TRBV6-5,TGTGCCAGCAGTTACTCGAGGCCAGTTACCTACGAGCAGTACTTC,CASSYSRPVTYEQYF
TRBJ2-3,.,.,TRBV28,TGTGCCAGCAGTTTAAGTAGTGGGGGGTGGGGGACAGATACGCAGTATTTT,CASSLSSGGWGTDTQYF
TRBJ2-7,.,TRBD2,TRBV6-5,TGTGCCAGCAGTTACTCGGGCGGGGGATCCTACGAGCAGTACTTC,CASSYSGGGSYEQYF
TRBJ2-3,.,TRBD1,TRBV10-3,TGTGCCATCAGTGAGTCGTGGACAGGGGCGACAGATACGCAGTATTTT,CAISESWTGATDTQYF
TRBJ2-7,once,.,TRBV7-8,TGTGCCAGCATCCTAGGACTGGGTATAACTACCTACGAGCAGTACTTC,CASILGLGITTYEQYF
TRBJ2-7,.,.,TRBV11-2,TGTGCCAGCAGCGAGGCCTACGAGCAGTACTTC,CASSEAYEQYF
TRBJ2-5,.,TRBD1,TRBV5-1,TGCGCCAGCAGCTCAATACAGGGGGCCGAGACCCAGTACTTC,CASSSIQGAETQYF
TRBJ2-1,.,.,TRBV12-3/TRBV12-4,TGTGCCAGCAGTTTATTCGGCAATGAGCAGTTCTTC,CASSLFGNEQFF
TRBJ1-3,.,.,TRBV11-2,TGTGCCAGCAGCTTTGCAGGGTATGGAAACACCATATATTTT,CASSFAGYGNTIYF
TRBJ2-3,.,.,TRBV11-1,TGTGCCAGCAGCTACGGGCGCTGGGGCAGCACAGATACGCAGTATTTT,CASSYGRWGSTDTQYF
TRBJ2-2,.,.,TRBV18,TGTGCCAGCTCACCAGACAGGAGTCCCGGGGAGCTGTTTTTT,CASSPDRSPGELFF
TRBJ2-7,.,.,TRBV5-1,TGCGCCAGCAGCTCCGCCTCGACAGCCTACGAGCAGTACTTC,CASSSASTAYEQYF
TRBJ2-7,.,.,TRBV5-4,TGTGCCAGCAGCGCCGCTACCCACGAGCAGTACTTC,CASSAATHEQYF
TRBJ1-5,.,.,TRBV30,TGTGCCTGGGCGGGCGGACAGACCTTTAATCAGCCCCAGCATTTT,CAWAGGQTFNQPQHF
TRBJ2-3,.,TRBD2,TRBV19,TGTGCCAGTAGTATAGGCGGGGGATTCACAGATACGCAGTATTTT,CASSIGGGFTDTQYF
TRBJ1-5,.,.,TRBV10-3,TGTGCCATCGGTTTGGGCGTGAGTAGCAATCAGCCCCAGCATTTT,CAIGLGVSSNQPQHF
TRBJ2-7,.,TRBD1,TRBV6-5,TGTGCCAGCAGCATGGACAGGAACTACGAGCAGTACTTC,CASSMDRNYEQYF
TRBJ2-7,.,TRBD2,TRBV28,TGTGCCAGCAGCAGAACTAGCGGGAGAGGCGAGCAGTACTTC,CASSRTSGRGEQYF
TRBJ2-1,.,TRBD1,TRBV7-9,TGTGCCAGCAGCGAGAGGGGGCTCTCCTACAATGAGCAGTTCTTC,CASSERGLSYNEQFF
TRBJ2-1,.,.,TRBV1,TGCACCAGCAGCCAAAGGTGTGGACTAGGTGCGTTCTTC,CTSSQRCGLGAFF
TRBJ2-2,.,TRBD1,TRBV12-5,TGTGCTAGTGGGGCCGGGACAGGGAACACCGGGGAGCTGTTTTTT,CASGAGTGNTGELFF
TRBJ2-3,.,.,TRBV11-2,TGTGCCAGCAGGAGACAGGCTTCTAGCACAGATACGCAGTATTTT,CASRRQASSTDTQYF
TRBJ1-1,.,TRBD1,TRBV5-6,TGTGCCAGCAGCCAGGACAGGGGTGGCACTGAAGCTTTCTTT,CASSQDRGGTEAFF
TRBJ2-7,.,.,TRBV11-3,TGTGCCAGCAGCCCCCCCAGGGGCCCCCCCTACGAGCAGTACTTC,CASSPPRGPPYEQYF
TRBJ2-1,.,TRBD2,TRBV6-9,TGTGCCAGCAGTTATTCACGCGATGGGGGGGTACTACCCGAAACCTACAATGAGCAGTTCTTC,CASSYSRDGGVLPETYNEQFF
TRBJ1-1,.,.,TRBV30,TGTGCCTGGAGTACCGACAGACAGAACACTGAAGCTTTCTTT,CAWSTDRQNTEAFF
TRBJ2-2,.,.,TRBV5-1,TGCGCCAGCAGCTTGATGGCTTTGGGCAGGGGCTCAGAGAACACCGGGGAGCTGTTTTTT,CASSLMALGRGSENTGELFF